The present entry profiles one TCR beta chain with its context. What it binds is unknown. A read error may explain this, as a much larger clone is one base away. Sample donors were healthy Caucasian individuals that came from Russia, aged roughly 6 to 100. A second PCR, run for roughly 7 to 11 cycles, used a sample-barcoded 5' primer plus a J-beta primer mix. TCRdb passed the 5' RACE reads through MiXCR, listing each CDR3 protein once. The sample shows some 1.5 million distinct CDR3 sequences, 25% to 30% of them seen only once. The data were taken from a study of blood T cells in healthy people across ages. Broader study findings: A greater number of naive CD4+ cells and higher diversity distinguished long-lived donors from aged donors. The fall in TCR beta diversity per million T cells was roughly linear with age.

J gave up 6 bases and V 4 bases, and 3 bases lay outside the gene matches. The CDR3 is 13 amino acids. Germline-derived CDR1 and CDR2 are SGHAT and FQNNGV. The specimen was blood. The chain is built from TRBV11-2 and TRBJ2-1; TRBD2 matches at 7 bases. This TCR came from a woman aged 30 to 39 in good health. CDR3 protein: CASSSGTTNEQFF. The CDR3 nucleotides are TGTGCCAGCAGCTCCGGGACTACCAATGAGCAGTTCTTC.